The T cell receptor beta chain under discussion was sequenced for a study of brain T cells in children with intractable seizures. The time point is: blood from clinic visit 5 months post-surgery; TSC patient then seizure free. Only cases whose brain tissue showed the highest T cell transcript signatures were sequenced. Germline-derived CDR1 and CDR2 are SGHAT and FQNNGV. The CDR3 is made up of 15 amino acids. V shed 0 bases and J shed 3 bases, with 9 bases lying between them. Study outcomes and limitations: Pre-surgery blood may have been undersampled, hiding some clones.

In the case of this clone: Its antigen is unidentified.

Only in-frame clones appear in the TCRdb table, and some are missing; sequencing was by immunoSEQ multiplex PCR. The sample lists a few hundred thousand clones, over 90% occurring once. This chain joins TRBV11-2 and TRBJ2-1; D gene ambiguous. The TCR was taken from a boy under three years old with tuberous sclerosis and intractable seizures. The sample in question was peripheral blood, obtained less than 6 months after surgery. The CDR3 DNA reads as TGTGCCAGCAGCTTAGATGGCGGATTCTACAATGAGCAGTTCTTC. Translation: CASSLDGGFYNEQFF.